Detailed here is one T cell receptor beta chain. The antigen is undetermined. Using a J-beta primer mix together with a sample-barcoded 5' primer, a second PCR was run for about 6 to 12 cycles. MiXCR was run by TCRdb on the 5' RACE reads, yielding one entry per CDR3 protein. This sample carries about 670,000 distinct CDR3 sequences, 40% to 45% of them seen once, and the ten largest clones take around 32%. This specimen comes from a study of blood T cells in healthy people across ages. The CDR3 runs 13 residues. V was shortened by 7 bases and J by 10 bases, with 17 bases between the two germline ends. Germline V gene sequence: CDR1 MNHNS, CDR2 SASEGT. The study's findings and limits: Significant beta diversity loss was already apparent by age 40, declining roughly linearly.

Approximately 9.1 milliliters was the volume of peripheral blood drawn from each donor. Isolation of PBMCs gave at least 7 million cells per sample. Total RNA was extracted at no less than 6 micrograms per sample. The chain links TRBV6-1 to TRBJ2-1, with D possibly TRBD2 on 6 matching bases. Sequenced material: blood. This clonotype was obtained from a man aged 80 or over in good health. CDR3 loop: CASTGLTRAEQFF. In DNA, the CDR3 is TGTGCCAGCACGGGACTGACTAGGGCGGAGCAGTTCTTC.